This entry describes one T cell receptor (beta chain). Its antigen is not identified. One entry per CDR3 protein, called by TCRdb with MiXCR from the 5' RACE reads. Seen here are under 900,000 distinct CDR3 sequences, more than 9% observed once, and the top ten hold around 1.5%. The CDR3 length is 13 residues. The V end lost 1 base, the J end lost 3 bases, and 7 bases lay between the germline ends. This sample is drawn from a study of identical twins. Whole-study findings and limits: The study found excess low generation probability among twin-shared out-of-frame alpha sequences. Among beta out-of-frame sequences, excess sharing between twins appeared weaker. Insertions were fewer in abundant cord blood beta clonotypes, whereas memory repertoires showed none of this pattern.

The sample was also reused in another study, on yellow fever vaccine responses in identical twins. That source reports: In identical twins, vaccine T cell responses appeared partly shared and partly individual.

Sequenced material: PBMCs. This sequence joins TRBV12-3 or TRBV12-4 and TRBJ2-7; D uncertain. This clonotype originated in a woman between 18 and 29 years old in good health. This chain's CDR3 is CASSLGYLYEQYF. CDR3 sequence (DNA): TGTGCCAGCAGTTTAGGTTACCTCTACGAGCAGTACTTC.